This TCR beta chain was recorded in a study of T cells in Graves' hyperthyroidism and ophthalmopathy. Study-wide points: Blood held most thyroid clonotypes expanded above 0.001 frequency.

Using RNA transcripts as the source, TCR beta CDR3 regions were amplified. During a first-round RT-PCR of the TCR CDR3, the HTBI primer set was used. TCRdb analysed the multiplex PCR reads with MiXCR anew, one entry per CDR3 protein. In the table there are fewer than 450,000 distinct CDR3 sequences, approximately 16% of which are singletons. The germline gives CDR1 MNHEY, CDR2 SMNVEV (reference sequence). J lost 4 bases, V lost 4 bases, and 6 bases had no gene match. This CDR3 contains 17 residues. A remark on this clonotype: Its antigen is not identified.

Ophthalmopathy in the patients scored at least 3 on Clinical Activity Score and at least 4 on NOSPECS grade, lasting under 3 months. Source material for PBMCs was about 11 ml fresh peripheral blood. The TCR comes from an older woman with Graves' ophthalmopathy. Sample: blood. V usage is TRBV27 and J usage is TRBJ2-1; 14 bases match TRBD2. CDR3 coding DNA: TGTGCCAGCAGTTCCAGACTAGCGGGAGGGCCGTACAATGAGCAGTTCTTC. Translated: CASSSRLAGGPYNEQFF.